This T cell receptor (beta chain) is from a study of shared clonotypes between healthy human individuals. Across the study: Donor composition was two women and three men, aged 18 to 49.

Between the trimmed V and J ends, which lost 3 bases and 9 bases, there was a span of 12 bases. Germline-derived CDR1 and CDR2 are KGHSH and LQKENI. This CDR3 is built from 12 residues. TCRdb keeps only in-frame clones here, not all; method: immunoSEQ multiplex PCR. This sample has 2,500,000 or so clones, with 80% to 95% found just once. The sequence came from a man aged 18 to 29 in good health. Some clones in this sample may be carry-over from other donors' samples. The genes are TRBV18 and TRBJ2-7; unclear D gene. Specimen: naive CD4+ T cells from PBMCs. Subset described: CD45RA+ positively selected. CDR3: CASSPRQEWQYF. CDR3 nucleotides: TGTGCCAGCTCACCGCGGCAGGAGTGGCAGTACTTC. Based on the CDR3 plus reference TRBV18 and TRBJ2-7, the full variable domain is NAGVMQNPRHLVRRRGQEARLRCSPMKGHSHVYWYRQLPEEGLKFMVYLQKENIIDESGMPKERFSAEFPKEGPSILRIQQVVRGDSAAYFCASSPRQEWQYFGPGTRLTVT.